The 5 T cell receptor beta chains in this list originate from one sample, sequenced in a study of shared clonotypes between healthy human individuals. Measured with immunoSEQ multiplex PCR; TCRdb has only the in-frame clones, and not every one. There are fewer than 1.8 million clones in the sample; less than 99% occur only once, and 0.36% lies in the top ten. Sequencing was carried out using naive CD4+ T cells sorted from blood. Subset specified: CD45RA+ positively selected. These TCRs come from a man younger than 45 in good health.

This chain connects TRBV25-1 to TRBJ2-5; 9 positions agree with TRBD2. Looked up from germline, CDR1 is MGHDK and CDR2 is SYGVNS. Unmatched junction bases numbered 3, after V lost 6 bases and J lost 1 base. The CDR3 sequence is 14 residues long. The CDR3 region is CASRPTSGQETQYF. DNA for the CDR3: TGTGCCAGCAGGCCGACTAGCGGCCAAGAGACCCAGTACTTC.

CDR3 coding DNA: TGTGCCAGCAGCTTGGTACCGGGACTAGCGGGAGGGCTTGAGCAGTTCTTC. It is translated as CASSLVPGLAGGLEQFF. V and J are TRBV5-5 and TRBJ2-1; 16 bases are a match to TRBD2. Losses at the gene ends were 0 bases for V and 9 bases for J; bases not matched to a gene: 6. Germline V gene data show CDR1 as SGHKS and CDR2 as YYEKEE (reference sequence). The CDR3 runs to 17 residues.

The CDR3 DNA is TGTGCCAGCAGATACTGGGACAGGGAAGAGACCCAGTACTTC. This encodes CASRYWDREETQYF. V is TRBV5-6 and J is TRBJ2-5; 9 nucleotides line up with TRBD1. Trimming cost V 5 bases and J 3 bases; bases outside gene matches: 5. This CDR3 is built from 14 residues. Germline V gives CDR1 SGHDT, CDR2 YYEEEE.

As to this clone: Within the sample, other DNA sequences also encode this same CDR3. The chain is built from TRBV10-2 and TRBJ2-7; D not resolved. Trimming removed 0 bases from V and 4 bases from J, with 4 bases in between. The germline CDR1 and CDR2 sequences are WSHSY and SAAADI. The CDR3 contains 12 residues. CDR3 coding DNA: TGCGCCAGCAGTGAGTCGAGTTACGAGCAGTACTTC. Protein: CASSESSYEQYF.

The rearrangement joins TRBV27 to TRBJ2-5; 7 bases align to TRBD1. The CDR3 length is 14 residues. Germline V gene data show CDR1 as MNHEY and CDR2 as SMNVEV (reference sequence). J lost 5 bases, V lost 8 bases, and 11 bases had no gene match. DNA of the CDR3: TGTGCCAGCCGGGACAGATTTAAGCGGGAGACCCAGTACTTC. Amino acids: CASRDRFKRETQYF.